Listed here is a single TCR beta chain. Antigen unknown. A far larger clone lies a single base away; this is likely a read error. The data originate from a study of shared clonotypes between healthy human individuals. This table comes from immunoSEQ multiplex PCR, and its TCRdb copy is limited to in-frame clones, with some not included. The sample has 950,000 to 1,200,000 clones; approximately 80% are singletons. Regarding the study as a whole: Represented diversity (both genetic and exposure-history) was limited by the small number of donors.

This CDR3 is built from 13 residues. Germline V gene sequence: CDR1 GTSNPN, CDR2 SVGIG (reference sequence). The V call is TRBV30, the J call TRBJ1-2; D is unclear. The origin of this receptor is a man younger than 30 in good health. Some clones in this sample may be carry-over from other donors' samples. Sequenced material: memory CD4+ T cells from PBMCs. The sample's subset: CD45RA-negative fraction. In DNA, the CDR3 is TGTACCTGGAGTCCTGGCTTAAGCTATGGCTACACCTTC. Protein product: CTWSPGLSYGYTF.